One and the same sample provided the 8 T cell receptor beta chains below, sequenced in a study of shared clonotypes between healthy human individuals. Sequenced by immunoSEQ multiplex PCR; TCRdb stores in-frame clones only, minus some. The table shows about 1.1 million clones, with approximately 77% occurring only once. The sequenced material came from memory CD4+ T cells from PBMCs. The sample's subset: CD45RA-negative fraction. The source of these receptors is a man aged 18 to 29 in good health. Some clones in this sample may be carry-over from other donors' samples.

This clone occurred many times. This chain connects TRBV5-1 to TRBJ1-1; tentatively, D is TRBD1 (5 bases). Germline CDR1 SGHRS, CDR2 YFSETQ. V was clipped by 3 bases and J by 0 bases, with 12 bases between them. This CDR3 comprises 15 residues. This CDR3 is CASSWGSGMNTEAFF. CDR3 DNA sequence: TGCGCCAGCAGCTGGGGCTCGGGGATGAACACTGAAGCTTTCTTT.

This clone came up many times. This chain uses TRBV5-1 with TRBJ2-3; TRBD2 matches 11 bases. Germline V CDR1 and CDR2: SGHRS, YFSETQ. The CDR3 loop spans 16 amino acids. V lost 3 bases to trimming and J lost 2 bases; unmatched junction nucleotides: 5. The CDR3 loop is CASSYSGLAATDTQYF. In nucleotides, the CDR3 is TGCGCCAGCAGCTATTCGGGACTAGCGGCCACAGATACGCAGTATTTT.

This rearrangement joins TRBV1 to TRBJ2-7. TRBV1 is designated a pseudogene. The CDR3 is 12 amino acids. CDR3 loop: CTRPGALYEQYF. CDR3 coding DNA: TGCACCAGACCCGGGGCACTCTACGAGCAGTACTTC.

This chain joins TRBV7-6 and TRBJ2-1; 8 bases agree with TRBD2. The CDR3 totals 19 residues. Germline lookup yields CDR1 SGHVS and CDR2 FNYEAQ. The ends lost 6 bases at V and 0 bases at J; junction bases unmatched: 16. The CDR3 reads CASSSRSSGLAFSYNEQFF. CDR3 in DNA: TGTGCCAGCAGTTCCCGGTCTAGCGGGCTCGCCTTCTCCTACAATGAGCAGTTCTTC.

The chain couples TRBV11-2 to TRBJ1-1, with D unresolved. The germline V gene has CDR1 SGHAT and CDR2 FQNNGV. The CDR3 loop spans 18 amino acids. Trimming pared 7 bases from V and 5 bases from J, leaving 29 bases between. In nucleotides, the CDR3 is TGTGCCAGCACCGATATGGGGTCTAGATATGACCCAAGGACTGAAGCTTTCTTT. Amino acids: CASTDMGSRYDPRTEAFF.

This rearrangement joins TRBV7-2 to TRBJ1-2; TRBD1 agrees at 7 bases. Germline CDR1 SGHTA, CDR2 FQGNSA. The CDR3 is 14 amino acids. The V gene end was trimmed by 4 bases and the J gene end by 9 bases; junction bases not matched to a gene: 11. The CDR3: CASSSQTGLTSYTF. CDR3 bases: TGTGCCAGCAGCTCGCAGACAGGGTTGACAAGCTACACCTTC.

This chain's CDR3 is CASSRQLDSRFSETQYF. CDR3 DNA: TGTGCCAGCAGCCGGCAACTCGACTCGCGCTTCTCTGAGACCCAGTACTTC. V and J are TRBV14 and TRBJ2-5; D unclear. This CDR3 contains 17 residues. CDR1 SGHDN and CDR2 FVKESK come from the germline V gene. V was cut by 4 bases and J by 5 bases, with 23 bases left in between. The full variable domain, its missing parts supplied by reference TRBV14 and TRBJ2-5, is EAGVTQFPSHSVIEKGQTVTLRCDPISGHDNLYWYRRVMGKEIKFLLHFVKESKQDESGMPNNRFLAERTGGTYSTLKVQPAELEDSGVYFCASSRQLDSRFSETQYFGPGTRLLVL.

The chain has TRBV5-1 and TRBJ1-1, with D possibly being TRBD1 (6 bases). The CDR3 runs to 14 residues. Trimming removed 1 base at V and 4 bases at J, with 11 bases between. Germline loops: CDR1 SGHRS, CDR2 YFSETQ. The CDR3 loop is CASSLQGMATEAFF. The CDR3 region has the DNA TGCGCCAGCAGCTTGCAGGGGATGGCCACTGAAGCTTTCTTT. Using reference TRBV5-1 and TRBJ1-1 for the parts outside the CDR3, the full variable domain is KAGVTQTPRYLIKTRGQQVTLSCSPISGHRSVSWYQQTPGQGLQFLFEYFSETQRNKGNFPGRFSGRQFSNSRSEMNVSTLELGDSALYLCASSLQGMATEAFFGQGTRLTVV.